This TCR beta chain was identified in a study of T-cell reconstitution after alpha-beta-depleted transplantation in children. For TCRbeta, the library was prepared with unique molecular identifiers. TCRdb analysed the PCR reads with MiXCR anew, one entry per CDR3 protein. This repertoire shows tens of thousands of distinct CDR3 sequences, 5.5% to 7.5% found once; its top ten account for approximately 2.3%. CDR3 length: 14 residues. The V and J ends lost 5 bases and 0 bases respectively, with 11 bases between them. The germline V gene encodes CDR1 SGHRS and CDR2 YFSETQ. This chain uses TRBV5-1 with TRBJ1-1, with a possible D match to TRBD1 (5 bases). Sequencing was performed on PBMCs from the stem cell graft donor, taken from the stem cell graft. The TCR sequence derives from a human donor who donated a stem cell graft to a child with acute lymphoblastic leukemia. CDR3: CASRAGPMNTEAFF. CDR3 coding DNA: TGCGCCAGCAGAGCGGGGCCAATGAACACTGAAGCTTTCTTT. Drawing the rest from reference TRBV5-1 and TRBJ1-1, the complete variable domain is KAGVTQTPRYLIKTRGQQVTLSCSPISGHRSVSWYQQTPGQGLQFLFEYFSETQRNKGNFPGRFSGRQFSNSRSEMNVSTLELGDSALYLCASRAGPMNTEAFFGQGTRLTVV.